This T cell receptor (beta chain) originates from a study of spatial heterogeneity in lung cancer. Overall study: Unique TCR and UMI combinations averaged more than ten appearances each in raw reads.

Time point: sample taken at primary tumor resection. A total of some 70 untreated early-stage non-small cell lung cancer patients served as donors. Regarding the study as a whole: Counts of expanded alpha and beta TCRs within tumors tracked the tumor nonsynonymous mutation count.

This clonotype appeared many times. Antigen specificity is unknown. With the library built for alpha chains, this beta chain is off target and its frequency is not meaningful. V was pared by 4 bases and J by 8 bases, with 6 bases of the junction left unmatched. This CDR3 has 13 amino acids. From germline, CDR1 is KGHDR and CDR2 SFDVKD. TCR cDNA molecules were tagged individually, and each one carried a unique molecular identifier. One entry per CDR3 protein results from TCRdb running MiXCR on the 5' RACE reads. This repertoire shows roughly 18,000 distinct CDR3 sequences, 8.5% to 10% found once; its top ten account for roughly 21%.

Sequenced here: lung tumor tissue, sampled at surgery. The chain carries TRBV24-1 and TRBJ1-1, with 7 bases matching TRBD1. This receptor was identified in a female donor with early-stage non-small cell lung cancer. CDR3 sequence reads: CATSDPGTEEAFF. CDR3 nucleotide sequence: TGTGCCACCAGTGACCCCGGGACAGAAGAAGCTTTCTTT.